This paragraph covers one T cell receptor beta chain sequence. This entry is derived from a study of blood T cell repertoires in COVID-19. Looking at the study overall: Sample material is recorded as cDNA or gDNA derived from T cells, B-cell-depleted T cells, or PBMCs.

Residents of approximately 25 US areas, aged about 18 to 95 years, made up the participants. V lost 2 bases and J 7 bases, leaving 12 bases between the germline ends. The germline V gene has CDR1 SNHLY and CDR2 FYNNEI. This CDR3 spans 14 amino acids. Method: immunoSEQ multiplex PCR; TCRdb's copy keeps in-frame clones and lacks some. The sample holds 250,000 or so clones, about 86% seen once. Input material: PBMCs or T cells enriched from blood (not recorded which). The clonotype was recovered from a man aged 50 or older who had recovered from COVID-19. V usage is TRBV2 and J usage is TRBJ1-5, with D tentatively TRBD1 (5 bases). Written as DNA, the CDR3 is TGTGCCAGCAGTGAATTGGGGCTTGGGCAGCCCCAGCATTTT. This sequence encodes CASSELGLGQPQHF.